The rows below give T cell receptor beta chains drawn from one sample of a study of T cell repertoires in cytomegalovirus infection. These TCRs' antigens remain unknown. TCRdb re-derived calls from the reads in MiXCR, one entry per CDR3 protein. The sample yields 550,000 to 850,000 distinct CDR3 sequences, roughly a third seen once. Here the sequenced sample was cultured PBMCs, taken from culture after CMV antigen stimulation. Every receptor here comes from a human donor in good health (CMV status not recorded). Some clones in this sample may be carry-over from other donors' samples. The CDR3 runs from the conserved cysteine through the conserved F or W.

TRBJ2-1 | TRBV19 | CATSLAGINNEQFF
TRBJ1-2 | TRBV20-1 | CSASQSNKPSDGYTF
TRBJ2-7 | TRBV10-3 | CAISELGGEQYF
TRBJ2-2 | TRBV5-4 | CASSLWGGNTGELFF
TRBJ2-1 | TRBV10-3 | CAIRGTSGGALNEQFF
TRBJ1-3 | TRBV7-2 | CASSLVTTTRNTIYF
TRBJ2-2 | TRBV7-2 | CASSLSGRRNTGELFF
TRBJ2-1 | TRBV20-1 | CSASGTGGFF
TRBJ2-4 | TRBV4-2 | CATGSGNIQYF
TRBJ2-5 | TRBV7-2 | CASSLSSSGGQETQYF
TRBJ2-4 | TRBV7-8 | CASSPDRANIQYF
TRBJ1-6 | TRBV7-2 | CASTPGPSPLHF
TRBJ2-1 | TRBV18 | CASSPELMSINNEQFF
TRBJ2-1 | TRBV9 | CASSVTRPGTSLRSSYNEQFF
TRBJ2-7 | TRBV7-6 | CASSLIGQGDSDEQYF
TRBJ2-1 | TRBV2 | CAGTSVVSEQFF
TRBJ1-6 | TRBV4-1 | CASSVQNYVRESYNSPLHF
TRBJ2-5 | TRBV7-2 | CASSLFQPGQETQYF
TRBJ1-2 | TRBV12-5 | CASGSPPRYTF
TRBJ2-1 | TRBV6-1 | CASRVNQNNEQFF
TRBJ2-2 | TRBV20-1 | CSASRAGGGELFF
TRBJ2-3 | TRBV5-1 | CASRTAGSWSYNTDTQYF
TRBJ1-2 | TRBV6-2/TRBV6-3 | CASSYPEGGYTF
TRBJ2-1 | TRBV7-2 | CASSKKGGTFF
TRBJ2-3 | TRBV7-2 | CASRAGGNTQYF
TRBJ2-7 | TRBV20-1 | CSARASREQYF
TRBJ1-2 | TRBV6-5 | CASSTGQALDGYTF